These 14 T cell receptor beta chains originate from one sample sequenced in a study of T cell repertoires in cytomegalovirus infection. One entry per CDR3 protein results from TCRdb running MiXCR on the reads. The sample lists 150,000 to 200,000 distinct CDR3 sequences; approximately 15% were seen once. Sequenced input: PBMCs. The receptors come from a human donor in good health (CMV status not recorded). Some clones in this sample may be carry-over from other donors' samples.

This clonotype was counted between two and nine times. This chain connects TRBV27 to TRBJ2-1; D is uncertain. The CDR3 loop spans 17 amino acids. The germline CDR1 and CDR2 sequences are MNHEY and SMNVEV (reference sequence). Trimming shortened V by 1 base and J by 0 bases, and 13 bases separated the two germline ends. CDR3 in amino acids: CASSLFPGPSSYNEQFF. CDR3 nucleotides: TGTGCCAGCAGTTTATTCCCTGGCCCCAGCTCCTACAATGAGCAGTTCTTC.

This clonotype has a count of ten or more. This sequence joins TRBV7-6 and TRBJ2-1, with TRBD2 identical over 9 bases. V dropped 1 base and J dropped 9; count of bases not matched to a gene: 10. Germline CDR1 and CDR2: SGHVS and FNYEAQ. This CDR3 region has 16 residues. CDR3 coding DNA: TGTGCCAGCAGCTTAGGCGCTAGCGGGATAGGAGGTGAGCAGTTCTTC. Translated: CASSLGASGIGGEQFF.

The chain carries TRBV5-1 and TRBJ1-5, with 7 bases that match TRBD1. CDR3 length equals 14 residues. V gave up 2 bases and J gave up 4 bases; unmatched junction bases: 3. The germline V gene encodes CDR1 SGHRS and CDR2 YFSETQ. This CDR3 reads CASSFGTENQPQHF. The DNA for the CDR3 is TGCGCCAGCAGCTTCGGGACAGAGAATCAGCCCCAGCATTTT.

This clonotype was observed at least ten times. The rearrangement links TRBV23-1 to TRBJ2-4; 7 positions agree with TRBD2. TRBV23-1 belongs to the ORF category, with a function that is uncertain. V lost 3 bases and J lost 0; bases outside the gene matches: 17. The CDR3 totals 20 residues. The CDR3 coding sequence is TGCGCCAGCAGTCAGGGAGGGCAGTACCCAAATTCTTTAGCCAAAAACATTCAGTACTTC. This encodes CASSQGGQYPNSLAKNIQYF.

The rearrangement links TRBV2 to TRBJ1-1; no clear D. This CDR3 contains 13 residues. Trimming cost V 7 bases and J 8 bases, with 17 bases left between them. CDR1 is SNHLY and CDR2 is FYNNEI in the germline V gene. CDR3 protein: CASKSDIQTEAFF. The CDR3 DNA follows: TGTGCCAGCAAATCGGATATCCAAACCGAAGCTTTCTTT.

The genes are TRBV29-1 and TRBJ2-1; D possibly corresponds to TRBD2 (7 bases). With 4 bases removed from V and 6 bases from J, the gap between germline ends came to 13 bases. CDR1 is SQVTM, CDR2 ANQGSEA, per germline. The CDR3 runs 13 residues. In nucleotides, the CDR3 is TGCAGCGTTGGACGGGGGGCCAGCAATGAGCAGTTCTTC. This gives the protein CSVGRGASNEQFF.

In this sample, this clonotype turned up many times. This rearrangement joins TRBV7-9 to TRBJ2-3, with 7 positions matching TRBD2. Germline V lookup: CDR1 SEHNR, CDR2 FQNEAQ (reference sequence). The CDR3 contains 15 residues. The junction had 4 bases not matched to a gene; V was cut back by 1 base and J by 3 bases. The DNA for the CDR3 is TGTGCCAGCAGCTTAGGTACTAGCGAAACAGATACGCAGTATTTT. It specifies CASSLGTSETDTQYF.

The chain joins TRBV5-1 to TRBJ2-7; tentative D call: TRBD2 (5 bases). CDR3 length: 15 amino acids. With 4 bases removed from V and 1 base from J, the gap between germline ends came to 15 bases. The germline CDR1 and CDR2 sequences are SGHRS and YFSETQ. The CDR3 here is CASSVRAGLSYEQYF. The DNA of the CDR3 is TGCGCCAGCAGCGTGAGGGCTGGGCTATCCTACGAGCAGTACTTC.

V gene TRBV27 combines with J gene TRBJ1-2; 10 nucleotides agree with TRBD1. Per germline, CDR1 MNHEY and CDR2 SMNVEV (reference sequence). This CDR3 is 19 amino acids long. V was pared by 5 bases and J by 2 bases, with 17 bases of the junction left unmatched. The DNA of the CDR3 is TGTGCCAGCAGTAAAGTCACCGGGACAGGGGCTGCGGGAAACTATGGCTACACCTTC. Amino acid sequence: CASSKVTGTGAAGNYGYTF.

This clonotype was observed at least ten times. The genes are TRBV7-2 and TRBJ1-5; D remains unclear. The CDR3 loop spans 13 amino acids. Trimming took 5 bases from V and 1 from J, leaving 6 bases between them. Germline CDR1 and CDR2: SGHTA and FQGNSA. The CDR3 sequence: CASSVRSNQPQHF. The DNA for the CDR3 is TGTGCCAGCAGCGTCAGGAGCAATCAGCCCCAGCATTTT.

Only a few counts were recorded for this clonotype. The chain couples TRBV15 to TRBJ1-5; D uncertain. Germline-derived CDR1 and CDR2 are LNHNV and YYDKDF (reference sequence). The CDR3 totals 18 residues. Trimming shortened V by 2 bases and J by 0 bases, and 17 bases separated the two germline ends. The CDR3 here is CATSRTPWRAYSNQPQHF. The CDR3 nucleotides are TGTGCCACCAGCAGAACGCCCTGGAGGGCTTATAGCAATCAGCCCCAGCATTTT.

This clonotype was observed once. The V gene is TRBV19, the J gene TRBJ1-1; 8 bases map to TRBD1. The germline V gene has CDR1 LNHDA and CDR2 SQIVND (reference sequence). Losses at the gene ends were 5 bases for V and 2 bases for J; bases not matched to a gene: 10. CDR3 length equals 16 residues. CDR3 in DNA: TGTGCCAGTAGTTCCCCCCAGGGGGCTTCTAACACTGAAGCTTTCTTT. Amino acids: CASSSPQGASNTEAFF.

This clonotype was recorded at least ten times. The chain joins TRBV7-2 to TRBJ1-1, with 7 bases lining up with TRBD1. Germline CDR1 and CDR2: SGHTA and FQGNSA. The CDR3 runs to 13 residues. Unmatched junction bases numbered 6, after V lost 5 bases and J lost 6 bases. This chain's CDR3 is CASSPDRAAEAFF. The CDR3 DNA sequence: TGTGCCAGCAGCCCCGACAGGGCCGCTGAAGCTTTCTTT.

This clonotype was recorded a few times. The chain couples TRBV12-3 or TRBV12-4 to TRBJ2-5; D remains unclear. V lost 2 bases to trimming and J lost 3 bases, with 7 bases between them. The CDR3 is 13 amino acids. CDR3 residues: CASSLMVEETQYF. The DNA of the CDR3 is TGTGCCAGCAGTTTAATGGTAGAAGAGACCCAGTACTTC.